Following are 5 T cell receptor beta chains from one sample sequenced in a study of human T cells and chemical hapten exposure. TCRdb processed the RACE reads anew with MiXCR; each CDR3 protein has one entry. The table has 100,000 to 150,000 distinct CDR3 sequences, 11% seen once. Time point meaning: patch test 3, about 24 weeks after DPC sensitization. Treatment denoted: therapeutic diphenylcyclopropenone sensitization with weekly scalp DPC. Sequenced material: whole blood, taken in connection with sensitization to the hapten diphenylcyclopropenone (DPC). These receptor sequences come from a woman in her forties or fifties with alopecia areata. Some clones in this sample may be carry-over from other donors' samples.

The chain uses TRBV12-3 or TRBV12-4 and TRBJ1-5, with 7 nucleotides matching TRBD1. The CDR3 runs 15 residues. After removal of 8 bases from V and 4 bases from J, the junction contained 11 bases not matched to a gene. This CDR3 reads CASRRNRGENQPQHF. DNA for the CDR3: TGTGCCAGCCGACGAAACAGGGGAGAGAATCAGCCCCAGCATTTT.

This clonotype has ten or more counts. The chain recombines TRBV10-3 with TRBJ2-3; 10 bases agree with TRBD1. V lost 3 bases to trimming and J lost 6 bases; unmatched junction nucleotides: 9. The CDR3 has 16 residues. Germline loops: CDR1 ENHRY, CDR2 SYGVKD. CDR3 loop: CAISDHGTGAGDTQYF. The CDR3 nucleotides read TGTGCCATCAGTGATCACGGGACAGGGGCGGGGGATACGCAGTATTTT.

The chain recombines TRBV12-3 or TRBV12-4 with TRBJ1-1, with a possible D match to TRBD1 (5 bases). V was pared by 7 bases and J by 6 bases, with 21 bases between. CDR3 size: 15 residues. The CDR3 protein is CASTLPTVPAAEAFF. CDR3 nucleotides: TGTGCCAGCACCCTACCGACAGTCCCCGCGGCTGAAGCTTTCTTT.

This clonotype has just a few counts. This chain's CDR3 is CAGSKETNYEQYF. In nucleotides, the CDR3 is TGTGCCGGCAGCAAAGAGACCAACTACGAGCAGTACTTC. V gene TRBV21-1 combines with J gene TRBJ2-7. TRBV21-1 corresponds to a pseudogene. This CDR3 has 13 amino acids.

The J gene is TRBJ2-1, the V gene TRBV28; 7 positions agree with TRBD1. The CDR3 sequence is 15 residues long. V lost 2 bases to trimming and J lost 2 bases; unmatched junction nucleotides: 3. Germline CDR1 and CDR2: MDHEN and SYDVKM. As DNA, the CDR3 is TGTGCCAGCAGTTTACGACAGGGTGCCTACAATGAGCAGTTCTTC. It is translated as CASSLRQGAYNEQFF. The full variable domain, with the rest looked up from reference TRBV28 and TRBJ2-1, is DVKVTQSSRYLVKRTGEKVFLECVQDMDHENMFWYRQDPGLGLRLIYFSYDVKMKEKGDIPEGYSVSREKKERFSLILESASTNQTSMYLCASSLRQGAYNEQFFGPGTRLTVL.